The 28 T cell receptor beta chains reported below all come from one sample, sequenced in a study of neoadjuvant anti-PD-1 for oral cavity cancer. Sequencing used immunoSEQ multiplex PCR; TCRdb keeps in-frame clones, though not all of them. The table records over 6,500 clones, around 77% of them present only once. The material sequenced was PBMCs, taken before nivolumab (anti-PD-1) treatment. All receptors derive from a person aged 35 to 85 with oral cavity squamous cell carcinoma.

CDR3 nucleotide sequence: TGCGCCAGCAGCCAAGTGCGTTCGAACAGGCTGGGGGGCTACACCTTC. It yields the protein CASSQVRSNRLGGYTF. The chain joins TRBV4-3 to TRBJ1-2, with a weak D call TRBD1 (5 bases). Germline CDR1 LGHNA, CDR2 YSLEER. The CDR3 is 16 residues long. V lost 1 base to trimming and J lost 8 bases, with 20 bases between them.

The CDR3 DNA reads TGCAGTGCTAGCCCTAACTATGGCTACACCTTC. Protein sequence: CSASPNYGYTF. This sequence joins TRBV20-1 and TRBJ1-2; D is unclear. Trimming shortened V by 3 bases and J by 0 bases, and 2 bases separated the two germline ends. Germline assignment: CDR1 DFQATT and CDR2 SNEGSKA (reference sequence). This CDR3 comprises 11 residues.

J is TRBJ2-2 and V is TRBV5-5; possibly TRBD2 for D (6 bases). The germline V gene encodes CDR1 SGHKS and CDR2 YYEKEE (reference sequence). V was clipped by 1 base and J by 4 bases, with 17 bases between them. CDR3 size: 17 residues. The CDR3 region is CASSLIGSQGLTGELFF. The CDR3 bases are TGTGCCAGCAGCTTGATCGGGTCGCAGGGACTCACCGGGGAGCTGTTTTTT.

The V gene is TRBV28, the J gene TRBJ1-2, with TRBD1 matching over 12 bases. The CDR3 covers 15 residues. The trim removed 5 bases at V and 5 bases at J, leaving 6 bases unmatched. Germline V gene lookup returns CDR1 MDHEN and CDR2 SYDVKM. CDR3 sequence reads: CASSPGTGGFYGYTF. CDR3 sequence (DNA): TGTGCCAGCAGTCCCGGGACAGGGGGCTTTTATGGCTACACCTTC.

This clone was detected only a few times. In nucleotides, the CDR3 is TGCGCCAGCAGCTTGGGGCAGGCGTCCGCCTATGGCTACACCTTC. Amino acid sequence: CASSLGQASAYGYTF. The chain employs TRBV5-1 and TRBJ1-2, with D uncertain. The V end was cut by 0 bases, the J end by 4 bases, with 13 bases between. Germline V gene sequence: CDR1 SGHRS, CDR2 YFSETQ. The CDR3 length is 15 residues.

The gene calls are TRBV19 and TRBJ1-2; perhaps TRBD1 as D (5 bases). Between the trimmed V and J ends, which lost 4 bases and 3 bases, there was a span of 9 bases. CDR3 length: 13 amino acids. The germline gives CDR1 LNHDA, CDR2 SQIVND (reference sequence). The CDR3 DNA follows: TGTGCCAGTAGTAGGGGACTTGACTATGGCTACACCTTC. Amino acids: CASSRGLDYGYTF. Full variable domain (remainder filled in from reference TRBV19 and TRBJ1-2): DGGITQSPKYLFRKEGQNVTLSCEQNLNHDAMYWYRQDPGQGLRLIYYSQIVNDFQKGDIAEGYSVSREKKESFPLTVTSAQKNPTAFYLCASSRGLDYGYTFGSGTRLTVV.

V gene TRBV4-1 combines with J gene TRBJ2-7; possibly TRBD1 for D (5 bases). The CDR3 extends over 15 amino acids. V shed 0 bases and J shed 3 bases, with 12 bases lying between them. Germline V gene data show CDR1 as MGHRA and CDR2 as YSYEKL. Here the CDR3 reads CASSQEFRQGYEQYF. The CDR3 DNA reads TGCGCCAGCAGCCAAGAATTCCGGCAGGGCTACGAGCAGTACTTC.

The chain uses TRBV5-4 and TRBJ2-3; D possibly matches TRBD1 or TRBD2 (5 bases each). The ends were cut back, 1 base at V and 5 bases at J, with 8 bases in the middle. Germline CDR1 SGHNT, CDR2 YYREEE (reference sequence). There are 13 residues in the CDR3. The CDR3 protein is CASSLWGKDTQYF. The DNA of the CDR3 is TGTGCCAGCAGCTTGTGGGGGAAAGATACGCAGTATTTT.

V is TRBV5-4 and J is TRBJ2-2, with no clear D. Germline V lookup: CDR1 SGHNT, CDR2 YYREEE (reference sequence). The length of the CDR3 is 13 residues. Trimming took off 0 bases at V and 6 bases at J, with 6 bases between the two ends. For the CDR3, the DNA is TGTGCCAGCAGCTTGGACGTATCCGGGGAGCTGTTTTTT. Translation gives CASSLDVSGELFF. The variable domain in full, with the rest retrieved from reference TRBV5-4 and TRBJ2-2, is ETGVTQSPTHLIKTRGQQVTLRCSSQSGHNTVSWYQQALGQGPQFIFQYYREEENGRGNFPPRFSGLQFPNYSSELNVNALELDDSALYLCASSLDVSGELFFGEGSRLTVL.

V is TRBV9 and J is TRBJ1-2; D might be TRBD1 (6 bases). CDR1 is SGDLS, CDR2 YYNGEE, per germline. The CDR3 has 15 amino acids. V lost 0 bases and J lost 4, with 13 bases in between. The chain's CDR3 is CASSVGTVVPYGYTF. As DNA, the CDR3 is TGTGCCAGCAGCGTAGGGACAGTAGTGCCCTATGGCTACACCTTC.

In DNA form, the CDR3 reads TGTGCCAGTAGTTTTACGCAGGGCGGCTATGGCTACACCTTC. Translating gives CASSFTQGGYGYTF. The rearrangement uses TRBV19 and TRBJ1-2, with TRBD1 as a possible D gene (5 bases). Trimming pared 5 bases from V and 4 bases from J, leaving 14 bases between. The CDR3 is 14 amino acids. The germline CDR1 and CDR2 sequences are LNHDA and SQIVND (reference sequence).

The V call is TRBV7-2, the J call TRBJ2-1; tentative D call: TRBD1 (5 bases). CDR1 and CDR2 (germline): SGHTA, FQGNSA. V gave up 0 bases and J gave up 8 bases, with 11 bases separating them. The CDR3 spans 14 residues. Written as DNA, the CDR3 is TGTGCCAGCAGCTTAGCGCTCCAGGGCCATGAGCAGTTCTTC. Translating it yields CASSLALQGHEQFF.

The sample holds a few counts of this clone. This chain uses TRBV15 with TRBJ2-5; D is possibly TRBD1 or TRBD2 (5 bases each). This CDR3 has 16 amino acids. CDR1 LNHNV and CDR2 YYDKDF come from the germline V gene (reference sequence). Trimming stripped 1 base from V and 1 base from J, with 13 bases between. This chain's CDR3 is CATSRGGEGTQETQYF. The DNA for the CDR3 is TGTGCCACCAGCAGAGGTGGTGAGGGGACCCAAGAGACCCAGTACTTC.

The chain has TRBV9 and TRBJ1-1; D remains ambiguous. Trimming pared 0 bases from V and 3 bases from J, leaving 15 bases between. CDR1 SGDLS and CDR2 YYNGEE come from the germline V gene. The CDR3 has 16 residues. The CDR3 bases are TGTGCCAGCAGCGTAGCTCCAAGGGTGACGGACACTGAAGCTTTCTTT. As protein: CASSVAPRVTDTEAFF.

This clone turned up a few times. The chain links TRBV5-6 to TRBJ1-2; D possibly corresponds to TRBD1 (6 bases). CDR3 size: 18 residues. Trimming removed 0 bases at V and 1 base at J, with 19 bases between. Germline V gives CDR1 SGHDT, CDR2 YYEEEE. In DNA, the CDR3 is TGTGCCAGCAGCTTGGGGGTCAGGGGCCGGCAACTTAACTATGGCTACACCTTC. It codes for CASSLGVRGRQLNYGYTF.

The V and J genes are TRBV14 and TRBJ2-5; no reliable D call. Germline loops: CDR1 SGHDN, CDR2 FVKESK. Trimming removed 1 base from V and 4 bases from J, with 10 bases in between. This CDR3 has 14 amino acids. The CDR3 nucleotides are TGTGCCAGCAGCCAAGTGCTGGGCGCAGAGACCCAGTACTTC. Its translation is CASSQVLGAETQYF.

This rearrangement joins TRBV9 to TRBJ2-1; D is undetermined. The germline V gene has CDR1 SGDLS and CDR2 YYNGEE. This CDR3 has 13 amino acids. The V and J ends lost 2 bases and 7 bases respectively, with 10 bases between them. The CDR3, as DNA: TGTGCCAGCAGCGTTGGTTCGGCAAATGAGCAGTTCTTC. It yields the protein CASSVGSANEQFF. Full variable domain (remainder filled in from reference TRBV9 and TRBJ2-1): DSGVTQTPKHLITATGQRVTLRCSPRSGDLSVYWYQQSLDQGLQFLIQYYNGEERAKGNILERFSAQQFPDLHSELNLSSLELGDSALYFCASSVGSANEQFFGPGTRLTVL.

The V and J genes are TRBV6-1 and TRBJ2-6; D not certain. CDR1 and CDR2 (germline): MNHNS, SASEGT. The CDR3 is made up of 15 amino acids. The germline V and J ends were trimmed by 2 bases and 0 bases, with 5 bases remaining between them. The CDR3 nucleotides read TGTGCCAGCAGTGAATTAAACTCTGGGGCCAACGTCCTGACTTTC. It yields the protein CASSELNSGANVLTF.

V and J are TRBV5-1 and TRBJ2-1; D possibly corresponds to TRBD1 (5 bases). Per germline, CDR1 SGHRS and CDR2 YFSETQ. This CDR3 is 15 amino acids long. Trimming pared 2 bases from V and 8 bases from J, leaving 17 bases between. CDR3 bases: TGCGCCAGCAGCTTTTTGGCAGGGTCCGGCGATGAGCAGTTCTTC. Its protein is CASSFLAGSGDEQFF.

V and J are TRBV6-4 and TRBJ1-1; D call uncertain. CDR3 length equals 16 residues. The germline gives CDR1 MRHNA, CDR2 SNTAGT. Trimming stripped 6 bases from V and 1 base from J, with 18 bases between. The chain's CDR3 is CASRVIREKGNTEAFF. The DNA of the CDR3 is TGTGCCAGCAGAGTGATACGGGAGAAAGGGAACACTGAAGCTTTCTTT.

The rearrangement links TRBV4-2 to TRBJ1-5, with D perhaps matching TRBD1 (5 bases). The germline gives CDR1 LGHNA, CDR2 YNFKEQ. V lost 0 bases and J lost 6, with 9 bases in between. This CDR3 has 14 amino acids. Here the CDR3 reads CASSQDREGQPQHF. The CDR3 nucleotides are TGTGCCAGCAGCCAAGACAGGGAGGGTCAGCCCCAGCATTTT.

The chain joins TRBV11-3 to TRBJ2-1, with D perhaps matching TRBD2 (6 bases). Germline V lookup: CDR1 SGHNT, CDR2 YENEEA. V gave up 3 bases and J gave up 10 bases, with 13 bases separating them. This CDR3 has 13 amino acids. CDR3: CASSLEASDEQFF. Here the CDR3 DNA reads TGTGCCAGCAGCTTGGAGGCTAGCGACGAGCAGTTCTTC.

The V call is TRBV6-5, the J call TRBJ1-2, with TRBD1 identical over 7 bases. The junction had 5 bases not matched to a gene; V was cut back by 0 bases and J by 7 bases. The CDR3 runs to 14 residues. From germline, CDR1 is MNHEY and CDR2 SVGAGI. The DNA of the CDR3 is TGTGCCAGCAGTTACTCGAGGGGGCGCGGTGGCTACACCTTC. This encodes CASSYSRGRGGYTF.

The V and J genes are TRBV19 and TRBJ1-4; D possibly corresponds to TRBD1 (6 bases). The germline gives CDR1 LNHDA, CDR2 SQIVND (reference sequence). The CDR3 length is 15 residues. Trimming pared 3 bases from V and 3 bases from J, leaving 11 bases between. CDR3 loop: CASSMSQGSNEKLFF. For the CDR3, the DNA is TGTGCCAGTAGTATGTCACAGGGCTCTAATGAAAAACTGTTTTTT.

This rearrangement joins TRBV10-3 to TRBJ2-3, with unresolved D. Trimming took off 0 bases at V and 1 base at J, with 5 bases between the two ends. In germline, CDR1 is ENHRY, CDR2 SYGVKD. CDR3 length: 14 amino acids. This CDR3 is CAISESTRTDTQYF. In DNA form, the CDR3 reads TGTGCCATCAGTGAGTCGACTCGCACAGATACGCAGTATTTT.

The chain carries TRBV6-1 and TRBJ2-2, with TRBD1 matching 7 bases. This CDR3 has 15 residues. V shed 4 bases and J 3 bases; nucleotides not matched to a gene: 5. CDR1 MNHNS and CDR2 SASEGT come from the germline V gene. This CDR3 reads CASSVGTADTGELFF. Written as DNA, the CDR3 is TGTGCCAGCAGTGTGGGGACAGCGGACACCGGGGAGCTGTTTTTT.

The chain has TRBV7-2 and TRBJ2-1, with 9 nucleotides matching TRBD1. This CDR3 is built from 16 residues. CDR1 and CDR2 from the germline V gene are SGHTA and FQGNSA. Trimming cost V 1 base and J 7 bases; bases outside gene matches: 8. The CDR3 DNA reads TGTGCCAGCAGCTTAGAGCTAGGGACAGGGTGGAATGAGCAGTTCTTC. Translated: CASSLELGTGWNEQFF.

This clone turned up a few times. The chain couples TRBV27 to TRBJ2-7, with TRBD1 as a possible D gene (6 bases). The CDR3 consists of 14 residues. V dropped 5 bases and J dropped 4 bases, with 15 bases sitting between them. Germline V gene lookup returns CDR1 MNHEY and CDR2 SMNVEV (reference sequence). Here the CDR3 DNA reads TGTGCCAGCAGTAGAGGCAGGGGTTGGTACGAGCAGTACTTC. Amino acids: CASSRGRGWYEQYF.